This is a list of T cell receptor beta chains from one sample in a study of post-analysis software for immune sequencing data. One entry per CDR3 protein results from TCRdb running MiXCR on the PCR reads. The table has about 380,000 distinct CDR3 sequences, approximately 33% seen once. Material: blood. Receptors were obtained from a girl aged 5 to 17 with multiple sclerosis. CDR3s include the opening cysteine and the closing phenylalanine or tryptophan. D genes are given only for firm matches. Not all rows give a size; the values are once, few, many and, for expanded clones, a class.

V gene	D gene	clone size	J gene	CDR3 protein	CDR3 DNA
TRBV4-3	-	-	TRBJ1-5	CASSYSNDQPQHF	TGCGCCAGCAGCTATAGCAACGATCAGCCCCAGCATTTT
TRBV14	TRBD1	-	TRBJ2-4	CASSQGTTGIPQNIQYF	TGTGCCAGCAGCCAAGGAACGACAGGGATCCCCCAGAACATTCAGTACTTC
TRBV29-1	TRBD1	-	TRBJ2-1	CSVKERVGGPSGNEQFF	TGCAGCGTTAAAGAGAGGGTAGGGGGCCCCTCGGGCAATGAGCAGTTCTTC
TRBV12-3/TRBV12-4	-	-	TRBJ1-4	CASSWTGSPEKLFF	TGTGCCAGCAGTTGGACCGGGAGCCCAGAAAAACTGTTTTTT
TRBV4-3	-	-	TRBJ2-7	CASSQDRGRRTYEQYF	TGCGCCAGCAGCCAAGATAGAGGGCGGCGGACCTACGAGCAGTACTTC
TRBV20-1	-	-	TRBJ1-4	CSARDSVSGNSNEKLFF	TGCAGTGCTAGAGATTCCGTCTCCGGAAATTCTAATGAAAAACTGTTTTTT
TRBV5-1	-	few	TRBJ2-2	CASSSNAGVANTGELFF	TGCGCCAGCAGCTCCAACGCAGGGGTCGCGAACACCGGGGAGCTGTTTTTT
TRBV12-3/TRBV12-4	-	few	TRBJ2-3	CASSRRADTQYF	TGTGCCAGCAGCCGGAGGGCAGATACGCAGTATTTT
TRBV7-2	-	few	TRBJ1-2	CASSLVAGNYGYTF	TGTGCCAGCAGCTTAGTAGCCGGGAACTATGGCTACACCTTC
TRBV4-3	-	few	TRBJ2-3	CASSQDVGGRFTQYF	TGCGCCAGCAGCCAAGATGTAGGGGGGCGCTTTACGCAGTATTTT
TRBV7-2	-	-	TRBJ2-5	CASSLSTAGGQETQYF	TGTGCCAGCAGCTTGTCAACTGCTGGGGGTCAAGAGACCCAGTACTTC
TRBV7-2	-	-	TRBJ1-1	CASSLALRLEAFF	TGTGCCAGCAGCTTAGCGCTGAGGTTGGAAGCTTTCTTT
TRBV6-5	-	-	TRBJ2-7	CASSYSWGREGYEQYF	TGTGCCAGCAGTTACTCTTGGGGCAGGGAAGGGTACGAGCAGTACTTC
TRBV4-1	TRBD1	-	TRBJ2-7	CASSQEPGQGAPRQYF	TGCGCCAGCAGCCAAGAGCCGGGACAGGGGGCGCCCCGGCAGTACTTC
TRBV20-1	-	-	TRBJ1-1	CSASVRNTEAFF	TGCAGTGCTAGCGTCAGGAACACTGAAGCTTTCTTT
TRBV3-1	TRBD1	-	TRBJ1-2	CASSQEWTGANCSYTF	TGTGCCAGCAGCCAGGAGTGGACAGGTGCTAACTGTAGCTACACCTTC
TRBV4-2	-	few	TRBJ2-5	CASSQVEVSGQETQYF	TGTGCCAGCAGCCAAGTGGAAGTAAGCGGGCAAGAGACCCAGTACTTC
TRBV4-3	TRBD1	many	TRBJ2-5	CASSRFDRERTQYF	TGCGCCAGCAGCCGCTTCGACAGGGAGAGAACCCAGTACTTC
TRBV12-3/TRBV12-4	-	-	TRBJ1-1	CASSLKGGFTEAFF	TGTGCCAGCAGTTTAAAGGGGGGGTTCACTGAAGCTTTCTTT
TRBV4-1	-	-	TRBJ1-1	CASSQESYTEAFF	TGCGCCAGCAGCCAAGAGTCCTACACTGAAGCTTTCTTT
TRBV9	TRBD2	-	TRBJ2-5	CASSVGGGRIQETQYF	TGTGCCAGCAGCGTCGGGGGGGGGCGTATTCAAGAGACCCAGTACTTC
TRBV6-5	-	few	TRBJ2-4	CASSYGVGKNIQYF	TGTGCCAGCAGTTATGGGGTCGGCAAAAACATTCAGTACTTC
TRBV7-9	TRBD2	few	TRBJ2-5	CASSPRLAGDRETQYF	TGTGCCAGCAGCCCGCGACTAGCGGGGGACCGGGAGACCCAGTACTTC